This is a list of T cell receptor beta chains from one sample in a study of cytomegalovirus exposure and HLA in healthy donors. The method was immunoSEQ multiplex PCR; TCRdb's version includes in-frame clones alone and lacks a portion of them. The sample shows about 160,000 clones, roughly 85% of them seen only once. The sample comprised PBMCs. The receptors shown here come from a woman in her thirties in good health and CMV-seronegative. Both conserved end residues are part of each CDR3. The D gene is left open where the match is weak. Size values are once, few and many counts, or a class for expanded clones, and some rows have none.

d_call	v_call	j_call	clone_size	cdr3_nt	cdr3_aa
.	TRBV27	TRBJ2-1	.	TGTGCCAGCAGGGTTGTGGGTAGCGGCCGCAATGAGCAGTTCTTC	CASRVVGSGRNEQFF
.	TRBV21-1	TRBJ2-2	once	TGTGCCAGCACCGAGGGGGACAGGGTTTCCACCGGGGAGCTGTTTTTT	CASTEGDRVSTGELFF
.	TRBV29-1	TRBJ2-7	.	TGCCGCAGGGATGGGCAGTACTTC	CRRDGQYF
TRBD2	TRBV19	TRBJ2-2	.	TGTGCCAGTAGTACCGGACTAGCGGGGGGTTCGGGCGGGGAGCTGTTTTTT	CASSTGLAGGSGGELFF
.	TRBV4-1	TRBJ1-2	.	TGCGCCAGCAGCCAAGTAAGCCAGGGCTTGTCTGGCTACACCTTC	CASSQVSQGLSGYTF
TRBD1	TRBV6-5	TRBJ2-7	once	TGTGCCAGCAGTTACCTGGGACAGGGCGCCTACGAGCAGTACTTC	CASSYLGQGAYEQYF
.	TRBV28	TRBJ2-3	.	TGTGCCAGCAGTTTAACAAAGATAACAGATACGCAGTATTTT	CASSLTKITDTQYF
TRBD2	TRBV7-6	TRBJ2-1	.	TGTGCCAGCAGCCGCCTAGCGGGAGGGCAAGGAGAGCAGTTCTTC	CASSRLAGGQGEQFF
TRBD1	TRBV2	TRBJ2-7	few	TGTGCCAGCAGTCGCCAGGGACAGCTCTCCTACGAGCAGTACTTC	CASSRQGQLSYEQYF
.	TRBV19	TRBJ2-7	.	TGTGCCAGTAGTATAGGTTCCCAGTACGAGCAGTACTTC	CASSIGSQYEQYF
TRBD1	TRBV7-9	TRBJ2-7	.	TGTGCCAGCAGCCCTGAACAGGGGCGAAGGTCCTACGAGCAGTACTTC	CASSPEQGRRSYEQYF
.	TRBV19	TRBJ1-1	.	TGTGCCAGTAGTACCACGCCTTTCGACAGGAATGAGGGGGTCTTT	CASSTTPFDRNEGVF
TRBD2	TRBV18	TRBJ2-7	.	TGTGCCAGCTCATCTACTAGCGGGAGGGGAACGAACGAGCAGTACTTC	CASSSTSGRGTNEQYF
TRBD2	TRBV5-1	TRBJ2-3	.	TGCGCCAGCAGCTCACGTCCTAGCGGGCGCACAGATACGCAGTATTTT	CASSSRPSGRTDTQYF
TRBD1	TRBV27	TRBJ1-2	.	TGTGCCAGCAGTTTACAACCGGGACAGGGTAGGGGCGGCTACACCTTC	CASSLQPGQGRGGYTF
.	TRBV7-2	TRBJ2-7	.	TGTGCCAGCAGCCCATACAGTTTCTACGAGCAGTACTTC	CASSPYSFYEQYF
.	TRBV11-2	TRBJ2-7	.	TGTGCCAGCAGCTCGGCAGCAGGATACTACGAGCAGTACTTC	CASSSAAGYYEQYF
.	TRBV11-1	TRBJ2-3	once	TGTGCCAGCAGCGTAGGAGGTGATACGCAGTATTTT	CASSVGGDTQYF
.	TRBV5-6	TRBJ2-5	once	TGTGCCAGCAGCCCCCCTGGGGGGTCGACCCAGTACTTC	CASSPPGGSTQYF
TRBD1	TRBV7-2	TRBJ2-1	.	TGTGCCAGCAGCCCGTACCCGACAGGGAGCTCCTACAATGAGCAGTTCTTC	CASSPYPTGSSYNEQFF
.	TRBV15	TRBJ2-1	.	TGTGCCACCAGCATAAGTCAGGGTGACTACAATGAGCAGTTCTTC	CATSISQGDYNEQFF
TRBD1	TRBV7-8	TRBJ2-7	once	TGTGCCAGCAGCCCCCCGCTTGGGACAGGCTCCTACGAGCAGTACTTC	CASSPPLGTGSYEQYF
TRBD2	TRBV4-1	TRBJ2-5	.	TGCGCCAGCAGCCAACCCCCGACTAGCGGGAGGGCCGGGGGAGAGCAGTACTTC	CASSQPPTSGRAGGEQYF
TRBD1	TRBV6-5	TRBJ1-2	.	TGTGCCAGCAGCCAGGACAGGATTCTCTATGGCTACACCTTC	CASSQDRILYGYTF
.	TRBV6-5	TRBJ2-2	.	TGTGCCAGCAGTTTTCGACCAGGGAACACCGGGGAGCTGTTTTTT	CASSFRPGNTGELFF
TRBD1	TRBV9	TRBJ1-6	.	TGTGCCAGCAGCGTAGATGCGACAGGGAATTCACCCCTCCACTTT	CASSVDATGNSPLHF
TRBD1	TRBV9	TRBJ2-1	.	TGTGCCAGCAGCGCAACAGGGGGTGATCAGTTCTTC	CASSATGGDQFF
TRBD2	TRBV5-1	TRBJ2-3	.	TGCGCCAGCAGCCCGGGACTAGCAGATACGCAGTATTTT	CASSPGLADTQYF
.	TRBV19	TRBJ2-1	.	TGTGCCAGTAGTACGAGGGACTCTTGGAATGAGCAGTTCTTC	CASSTRDSWNEQFF
TRBD1	TRBV18	TRBJ2-7	.	TGTGCCAGCTCACCTGGGGCGGGGACAGGGTCCTACGAGCAGTACTTC	CASSPGAGTGSYEQYF
.	TRBV5-4	TRBJ1-3	few	TGTGCCCTGCGGTCTGGAAACACCATATATTTT	CALRSGNTIYF
TRBD2	TRBV19	TRBJ2-7	.	TGTGCCAGTAGCCCTGGGACTAGCGGGGCCTACGAGCAGTACTTC	CASSPGTSGAYEQYF
TRBD1	TRBV18	TRBJ1-5	.	TGTGCCAGCTCAAAGGGGGCAGGCGATCAGCCCCAGCATTTT	CASSKGAGDQPQHF
TRBD2	TRBV11-3	TRBJ2-3	once	TGTGCCAGCAGCTTCGGACTAGCGGGGGGAGATACGCAGTATTTT	CASSFGLAGGDTQYF
TRBD2	TRBV7-2	TRBJ2-7	.	TGTGCCAGCAGCTCAGGACTAGCGGGCCAAGGGAGAGGCGAGCAGTACTTC	CASSSGLAGQGRGEQYF
.	TRBV28	TRBJ1-1	once	TGTGCCAGCAGTTACGGGTATAACACTGAAGCTTTCTTT	CASSYGYNTEAFF
TRBD1	TRBV7-9	TRBJ2-7	.	TGTGCCAGCAGCGCCAGCGACAGGGGGGCCTACGAGCAGTACTTC	CASSASDRGAYEQYF
.	TRBV19	TRBJ1-1	.	TGTGCCAGTAGTACACTGATTGAAGCTTTCTTT	CASSTLIEAFF
TRBD1	TRBV11-2	TRBJ2-5	.	TGTGCCAGCAGCCCCGGCAGGGGGTGGGAGACCCAGTACTTC	CASSPGRGWETQYF
TRBD2	TRBV9	TRBJ2-1	once	TGTGCCAGCAGCGTTCCTAATACTAGCGGGGCTTACAATGAGCAGTTCTTC	CASSVPNTSGAYNEQFF
TRBD1	TRBV7-8	TRBJ1-4	.	TGTGCCAGCAGCCCAGACAGGGGGTTCGCGATTGATAATGAAAAACTGTTTTTT	CASSPDRGFAIDNEKLFF
.	TRBV5-5	TRBJ2-2	.	TGTGCCAGCACTCCCCCCGGGGCAGGGGGGACCGGGGAGCTGTTTTTT	CASTPPGAGGTGELFF
.	TRBV6-5	TRBJ2-1	.	TGTGCCAGCAGTTACGCGGGGGCGGTCTATGAGCAGTTCTTC	CASSYAGAVYEQFF
.	TRBV5-1	TRBJ2-3	.	TGCGCCAGCAGCTTGGGGGGAGGAGGAACAGATACGCAGTATTTT	CASSLGGGGTDTQYF
TRBD1	TRBV6-1	TRBJ1-6	.	TGTGCCAGCAGTGCGGACAGGGGGTTCTATAATTCACCCCTCCACTTT	CASSADRGFYNSPLHF
.	TRBV4-1	TRBJ1-1	few	TGCGCCAGCAGCCAGGCTGGGGACTCTGAAGCTTTCTTT	CASSQAGDSEAFF
.	TRBV6-5	TRBJ2-2	few	TGTGCCAGCAGCCCGGCGGGGTACACCGGGGAGCTGTTTTTT	CASSPAGYTGELFF
.	TRBV7-2	TRBJ2-1	.	TGTGCCAGCAGCCAACAGGCCCCCGTGGGCTACAATGAGCAGTTCTTC	CASSQQAPVGYNEQFF
.	TRBV7-8	TRBJ2-7	.	TGTGCCAGCAGTCCAAGCCTCGGGACAAAAAGCTCCTACGAGCAGTACTTC	CASSPSLGTKSSYEQYF
.	TRBV29-1	TRBJ2-7	.	TGCAGCGGAAAGGGGTTAGGTACCTACGAGCAGTACTTC	CSGKGLGTYEQYF
.	TRBV27	TRBJ2-1	.	TGTGCCAGCAGTTTGACAGAACGCTCCTACAATGAGCAGTTCTTC	CASSLTERSYNEQFF
.	TRBV25-1	TRBJ1-2	.	TGTGCCAGCAGTGCCTTATATGGCTACACCTTC	CASSALYGYTF
TRBD1	TRBV18	TRBJ1-1	.	TGTGCCAGCTCACCGCCGGGACAGGGCTCCACTGAAGCTTTCTTT	CASSPPGQGSTEAFF
.	TRBV7-6	TRBJ2-3	.	TGTGCCAGCAGCTCACAGGGTGGGGGGGGCACAGATACGCAGTATTTT	CASSSQGGGGTDTQYF
.	TRBV6-6	TRBJ2-3	few	TGTGCCAGCAGTCTACTAGCAGTCTCAGATACGCAGTATTTT	CASSLLAVSDTQYF
TRBD1	TRBV6-5	TRBJ1-5	.	TGTGCCAGCAGTTCTACAGGGGGAGGGCAGCCCCAGCATTTT	CASSSTGGGQPQHF
.	TRBV19	TRBJ1-4	.	TGTGCCAGTAGTTCCGGCGGTTCCCTAAAAGAAAAACTGTTTTTT	CASSSGGSLKEKLFF
TRBD1	TRBV27	TRBJ1-2	.	TGTGCCAGCAGTTCGCTATCAGGGGGCGAGGGCTACACCTTC	CASSSLSGGEGYTF